The clone carrying this T cell receptor (beta chain) was found a few times. Its antigen is unidentified. Each donor was nominally healthy when sampled (though unrecorded immune exposures were likely). These data belong to a study of cytomegalovirus exposure and HLA in healthy donors. The CDR3 length is 17 residues. The V gene's germline CDR1 is SQVTM and CDR2 ANQGSEA. V lost 1 base to trimming and J lost 2 bases; unmatched junction nucleotides: 9. General study findings and limits: Roughly uniform depth of sequencing across donors was assumed in presence/absence analyses. An analysis that was carried out later associated 16,951 TCR beta sequences with HLA alleles at 0.05 false discovery rate.

PCR involved 60 Vbeta and 13 Jbeta primers. Original data processing: Approximately 9.9 million of some 80 million unique TCR beta chains were shared, per a later count. Some clones are missing from TCRdb's copy, which holds only in-frame ones; the method was immunoSEQ multiplex PCR. That table furnishes V, J and clone size, whereas the DNA furnished D and trimming. The sample consists of about 160,000 clones, about 60% of them appearing once. This receptor was taken from a woman aged 60 to 75 in good health and CMV-seropositive. The chain uses TRBV29-1 and TRBJ2-2, with TRBD2 matching over 8 bases. The source material was PBMCs. In nucleotides, the CDR3 is TGCAGCGTTGAAGGGTCTGCGGGAGGAGCAAACACCGGGGAGCTGTTTTTT. Its translation is CSVEGSAGGANTGELFF.